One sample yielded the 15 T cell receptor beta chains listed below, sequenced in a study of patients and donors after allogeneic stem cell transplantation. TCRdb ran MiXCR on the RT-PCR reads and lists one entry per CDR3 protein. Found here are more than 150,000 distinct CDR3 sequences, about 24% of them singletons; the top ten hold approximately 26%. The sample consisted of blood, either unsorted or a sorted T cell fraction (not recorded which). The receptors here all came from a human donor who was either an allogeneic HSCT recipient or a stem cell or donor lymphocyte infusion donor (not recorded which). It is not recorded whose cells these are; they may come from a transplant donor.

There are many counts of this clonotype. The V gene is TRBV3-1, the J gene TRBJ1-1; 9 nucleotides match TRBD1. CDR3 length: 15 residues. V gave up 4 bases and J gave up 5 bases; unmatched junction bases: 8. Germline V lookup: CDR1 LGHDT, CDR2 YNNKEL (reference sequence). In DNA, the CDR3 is TGTGCCAGCAGCCCTCCGGGACAGGGATTAACTGAAGCTTTCTTT. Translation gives CASSPPGQGLTEAFF.

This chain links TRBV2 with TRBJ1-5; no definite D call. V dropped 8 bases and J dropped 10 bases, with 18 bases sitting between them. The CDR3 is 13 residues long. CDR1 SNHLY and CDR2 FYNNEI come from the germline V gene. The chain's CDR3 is CASQIVGDDPQHF. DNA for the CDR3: TGTGCCAGCCAAATTGTCGGAGATGATCCCCAGCATTTT.

The CDR3 reads CSTRRQGSSPLHF. Written as DNA, the CDR3 is TGCAGCACCCGCCGGCAGGGAAGTTCACCCCTCCACTTT. The V and J genes are TRBV29-1 and TRBJ1-6; D might be TRBD1 (5 bases). This CDR3 is built from 13 residues. V dropped 8 bases and J dropped 9 bases, with 17 bases sitting between them. Germline loops: CDR1 SQVTM, CDR2 ANQGSEA.

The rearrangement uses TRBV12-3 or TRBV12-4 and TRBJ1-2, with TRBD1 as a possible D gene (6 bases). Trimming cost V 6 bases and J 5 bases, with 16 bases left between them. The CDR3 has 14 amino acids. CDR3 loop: CASSLGGHGYGYTF. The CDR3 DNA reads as TGTGCCAGCAGCCTCGGGGGGCATGGATATGGCTACACCTTC.

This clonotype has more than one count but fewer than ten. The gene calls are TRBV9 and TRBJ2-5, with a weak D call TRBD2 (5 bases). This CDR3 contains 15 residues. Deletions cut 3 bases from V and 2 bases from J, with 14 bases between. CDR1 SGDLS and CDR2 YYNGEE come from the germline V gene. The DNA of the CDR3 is TGTGCCAGCAGCGAAAGCGGTACGGATCAAGAGACCCAGTACTTC. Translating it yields CASSESGTDQETQYF.

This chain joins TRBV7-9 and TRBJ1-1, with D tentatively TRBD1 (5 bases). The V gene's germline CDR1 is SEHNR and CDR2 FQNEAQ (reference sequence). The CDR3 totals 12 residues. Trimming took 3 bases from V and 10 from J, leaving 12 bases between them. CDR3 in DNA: TGTGCCAGCAGCTTCATCAGGGAAGGAGCTTTCTTT. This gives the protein CASSFIREGAFF.

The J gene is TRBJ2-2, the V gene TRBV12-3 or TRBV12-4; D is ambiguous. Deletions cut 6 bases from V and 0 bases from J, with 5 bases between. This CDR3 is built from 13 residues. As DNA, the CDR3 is TGTGCCAGCAGGGTTGCGAACACCGGGGAGCTGTTTTTT. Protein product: CASRVANTGELFF.

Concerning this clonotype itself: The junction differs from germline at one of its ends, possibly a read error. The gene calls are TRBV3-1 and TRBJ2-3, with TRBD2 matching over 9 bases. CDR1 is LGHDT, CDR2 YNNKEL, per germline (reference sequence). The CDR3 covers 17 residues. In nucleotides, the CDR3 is TGTCCCAGCAGCCATACCGTAACTAGCGGGAGCACAGATACGCAGTATTTT. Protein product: CPSSHTVTSGSTDTQYF.

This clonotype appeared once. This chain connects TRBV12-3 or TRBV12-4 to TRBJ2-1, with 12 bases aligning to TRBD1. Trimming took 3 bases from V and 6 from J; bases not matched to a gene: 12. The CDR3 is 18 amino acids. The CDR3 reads CASSFHQGTGGSLNEQFF. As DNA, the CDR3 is TGTGCCAGCAGTTTCCACCAGGGGACAGGGGGCTCCCTCAATGAGCAGTTCTTC.

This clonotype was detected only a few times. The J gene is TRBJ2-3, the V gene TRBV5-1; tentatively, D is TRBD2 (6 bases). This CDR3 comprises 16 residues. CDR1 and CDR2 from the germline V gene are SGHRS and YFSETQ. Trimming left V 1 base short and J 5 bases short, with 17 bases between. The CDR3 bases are TGCGCCAGCAGCTTGTCTTCGGGGGTCCCCAAAGATACGCAGTATTTT. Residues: CASSLSSGVPKDTQYF. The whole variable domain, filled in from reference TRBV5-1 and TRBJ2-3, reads KAGVTQTPRYLIKTRGQQVTLSCSPISGHRSVSWYQQTPGQGLQFLFEYFSETQRNKGNFPGRFSGRQFSNSRSEMNVSTLELGDSALYLCASSLSSGVPKDTQYFGPGTRLTVL.

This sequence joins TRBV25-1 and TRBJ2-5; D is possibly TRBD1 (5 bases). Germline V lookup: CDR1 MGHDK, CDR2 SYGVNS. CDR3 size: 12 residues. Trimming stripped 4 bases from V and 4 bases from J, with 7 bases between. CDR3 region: CASSARAETQYF. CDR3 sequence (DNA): TGTGCCAGCAGTGCCAGGGCAGAGACCCAGTACTTC.

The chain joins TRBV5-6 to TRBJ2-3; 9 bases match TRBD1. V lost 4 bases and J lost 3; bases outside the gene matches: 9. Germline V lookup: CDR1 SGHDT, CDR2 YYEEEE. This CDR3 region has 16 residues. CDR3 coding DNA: TGTGCCAGCAGCATAGACAGGGGGGCACTAACAGATACGCAGTATTTT. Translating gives CASSIDRGALTDTQYF.

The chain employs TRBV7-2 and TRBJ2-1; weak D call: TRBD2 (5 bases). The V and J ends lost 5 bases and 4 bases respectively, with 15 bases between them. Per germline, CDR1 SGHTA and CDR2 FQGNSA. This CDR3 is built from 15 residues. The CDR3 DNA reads TGTGCCAGCAGCCCACAGACGGGAACATACAATGAGCAGTTCTTC. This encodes CASSPQTGTYNEQFF. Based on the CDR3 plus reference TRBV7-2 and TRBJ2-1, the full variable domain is GAGVSQSPSNKVTEKGKDVELRCDPISGHTALYWYRQSLGQGLEFLIYFQGNSAPDKSGLPSDRFSAERTGGSVSTLTIQRTQQEDSAVYLCASSPQTGTYNEQFFGPGTRLTVL.

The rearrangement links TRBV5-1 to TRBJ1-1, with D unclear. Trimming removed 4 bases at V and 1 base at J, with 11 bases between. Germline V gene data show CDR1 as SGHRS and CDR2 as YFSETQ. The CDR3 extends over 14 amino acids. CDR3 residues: CASSQSTGNTEAFF. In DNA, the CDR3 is TGCGCCAGCAGCCAATCCACCGGGAACACTGAAGCTTTCTTT.

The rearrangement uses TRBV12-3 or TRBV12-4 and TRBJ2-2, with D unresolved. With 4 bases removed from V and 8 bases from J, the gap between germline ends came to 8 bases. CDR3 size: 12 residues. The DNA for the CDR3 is TGTGCCAGCAGTTCGAGGACGGGGGAGCTGTTTTTT. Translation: CASSSRTGELFF.